Each of the 25 T cell receptor beta chains below was sequenced from the same sample in a study of cytomegalovirus exposure and HLA in healthy donors. The PCR employed 60 Vbeta primers together with 13 Jbeta primers. Using immunoSEQ multiplex PCR, the repertoire was profiled, and TCRdb retains in-frame clones only, with some absent. The table records around 120,000 clones, 63% of them present only once. The source material was PBMCs. The receptors derive from a man aged 40-49 years in good health and CMV-seropositive.

This clone was observed once. The chain has TRBV4-2 and TRBJ2-5; 10 nucleotides match TRBD1. Germline loops: CDR1 LGHNA, CDR2 YNFKEQ. This CDR3 region has 15 residues. V shed 3 bases, J shed 4 bases, and the junction held 5 bases outside the gene matches. As DNA, the CDR3 is TGTGCCAGCAGCCAGGGGACAGGGGCGTCAGAGACCCAGTACTTC. Translation gives CASSQGTGASETQYF.

This clone occurred a few times. This sequence joins TRBV6-1 and TRBJ2-7, with 8 nucleotides matching TRBD1. V lost 7 bases and J lost 1; bases outside the gene matches: 9. Germline values: CDR1 MNHNS, CDR2 SASEGT. CDR3 length equals 15 residues. CDR3 amino acids: CASTEGQGLSYEQYF. CDR3 coding DNA: TGTGCCAGCACCGAAGGACAGGGTCTGTCCTACGAGCAGTACTTC.

A note on this clone: Other DNA sequences within the sample encode an identical CDR3. The rearrangement joins TRBV6-5 to TRBJ1-1; D gene unclear. The germline gives CDR1 MNHEY, CDR2 SVGAGI. The CDR3 loop spans 13 amino acids. Trimming pared 6 bases from V and 0 bases from J, leaving 8 bases between. CDR3 amino acids: CASRRSLNTEAFF. For the CDR3, the DNA is TGTGCCAGCAGACGGAGTTTGAACACTGAAGCTTTCTTT.

V gene TRBV28 combines with J gene TRBJ1-2, with 8 bases lining up with TRBD1. J gave up 8 bases and V 4 bases, and 9 bases lay outside the gene matches. The germline gives CDR1 MDHEN, CDR2 SYDVKM. The CDR3 loop spans 14 amino acids. The CDR3 spells CASSSLQGVGGYTF. CDR3 in DNA: TGTGCCAGCAGTTCGTTACAGGGGGTAGGAGGCTACACCTTC.

A word on this clone: This CDR3 is also generated by other DNA sequences in the sample. The V gene is TRBV27, the J gene TRBJ2-7, with 13 nucleotides matching TRBD2. This CDR3 comprises 15 residues. Germline CDR1 reads MNHEY; CDR2 reads SMNVEV (reference sequence). J was trimmed by 4 bases and V by 4 bases; bases with no gene match: 4. CDR3 coding DNA: TGTGCCAGCAGTTCACTAGCGGGAGGGCCATACGAGCAGTACTTC. It specifies CASSSLAGGPYEQYF.

The rearrangement links TRBV28 to TRBJ1-2; D is undetermined. The CDR3 sequence is 12 residues long. V lost 3 bases to trimming and J lost 8 bases, with 10 bases between them. The germline V gene has CDR1 MDHEN and CDR2 SYDVKM. The CDR3 sequence: CASSFAGKGYTF. The CDR3 DNA reads TGTGCCAGCAGTTTCGCGGGTAAGGGCTACACCTTC.

This CDR3 reads CASSFSSGPETQYF. CDR3 coding DNA: TGTGCCAGCAGCTTTTCTTCAGGGCCGGAGACCCAGTACTTC. This chain connects TRBV5-4 to TRBJ2-5; D is perhaps TRBD1 (5 bases). Trimming pared 2 bases from V and 5 bases from J, leaving 13 bases between. This CDR3 has 14 residues. Per the germline V gene, CDR1 is SGHNT and CDR2 is YYREEE (reference sequence).

The chain employs TRBV6-5 and TRBJ1-2, with TRBD1 as a possible D gene (5 bases). In germline, CDR1 is MNHEY, CDR2 SVGAGI. V gave up 2 bases and J gave up 8 bases, with 12 bases separating them. The CDR3 extends over 13 amino acids. CDR3 in amino acids: CASSYADRTGYTF. The CDR3 bases are TGTGCCAGCAGTTACGCCGACAGAACAGGCTACACCTTC.

The chain carries TRBV5-1 and TRBJ1-1; 7 nucleotides match TRBD1. The germline V gene has CDR1 SGHRS and CDR2 YFSETQ. The CDR3 loop spans 16 amino acids. The J segment lost 4 bases and the V segment lost 0 bases, leaving 9 bases of the junction unmatched. In nucleotides, the CDR3 is TGCGCCAGCAGCTTGGGGGCAGGGGGATTGAGCACTGAAGCTTTCTTT. Amino acids: CASSLGAGGLSTEAFF.

This clone came up a few times. The chain links TRBV4-1 to TRBJ2-2; D might be TRBD1 (7 bases). Germline V lookup: CDR1 MGHRA, CDR2 YSYEKL. With 4 bases removed from V and 3 bases from J, the gap between germline ends came to 15 bases. This CDR3 spans 16 amino acids. The CDR3 is CASSPLGRGDTGELFF. Written as DNA, the CDR3 is TGCGCCAGCAGCCCTCTGGGCAGGGGGGACACCGGGGAGCTGTTTTTT.

This clone was recorded a few times. The chain recombines TRBV10-3 with TRBJ2-5; 12 bases are shared with TRBD2. CDR1 and CDR2 (germline): ENHRY, SYGVKD. V shed 2 bases, J shed 5 bases, and the junction held 12 bases outside the gene matches. The CDR3 length is 18 residues. The CDR3 sequence is CAISEQLLAGGVPETQYF. CDR3 bases: TGTGCCATCAGTGAGCAACTCCTAGCGGGAGGGGTTCCGGAGACCCAGTACTTC.

The gene calls are TRBV5-4 and TRBJ2-5; D is unclear. The DNA end favors TRBJ2-7, so the J call may be wrong. The CDR3 has 15 amino acids. Germline V gene data show CDR1 as SGHNT and CDR2 as YYREEE (reference sequence). This CDR3 reads CASSLSQRPSYEQYF. The CDR3 DNA follows: TGTGCCAGCAGCTTGTCCCAGCGACCCTCCTACGAGCAGTACTTC.

This sequence joins TRBV10-3 and TRBJ2-1; the match to TRBD2 covers 7 bases. Germline lookup yields CDR1 ENHRY and CDR2 SYGVKD. V shed 4 bases and J 0 bases; nucleotides not matched to a gene: 6. CDR3 length equals 16 residues. The CDR3 loop reads CAISVFGGSSYNEQFF. The CDR3 coding sequence is TGTGCCATCAGTGTCTTCGGGGGGAGCTCCTACAATGAGCAGTTCTTC.

The chain links TRBV4-1 to TRBJ1-2, with D maybe TRBD1 (5 bases). Germline assignment: CDR1 MGHRA and CDR2 YSYEKL. The CDR3 length is 16 residues. V lost 1 base and J lost 4, with 16 bases in between. The CDR3 sequence is CASSQGQSVAFYGYTF. CDR3 nucleotides: TGCGCCAGCAGCCAAGGACAGTCCGTGGCGTTCTATGGCTACACCTTC.

The CDR3, as DNA: TGCGCCAGCAGCTCCTGGGGAGAGGAGACCCAGTACTTC. This codes for CASSSWGEETQYF. The chain combines TRBV5-1 with TRBJ2-5, with D possibly matching TRBD2 (5 bases). Trimming removed 3 bases from V and 5 bases from J, with 11 bases in between. CDR3 length equals 13 residues. Germline V gives CDR1 SGHRS, CDR2 YFSETQ.

The rearrangement links TRBV29-1 to TRBJ2-7, with D possibly matching TRBD2 (6 bases). Trimming cost V 6 bases and J 4 bases, with 13 bases left between them. From germline, CDR1 is SQVTM and CDR2 ANQGSEA. CDR3 length: 12 residues. The DNA of the CDR3 is TGCAGCGTCCGAATCGGGAGTTACGAGCAGTACTTC. Encoded protein: CSVRIGSYEQYF.

J is TRBJ2-7 and V is TRBV29-1, with 9 bases that match TRBD1. Unmatched junction bases numbered 10, after V lost 3 bases and J lost 7 bases. CDR3 size: 14 residues. Germline CDR1 is SQVTM and CDR2 is ANQGSEA. The CDR3 nucleotides read TGCAGCGTTGAGGGGGACAGGGTCGGATTTGAGCAGTACTTC. It specifies CSVEGDRVGFEQYF.

This clone came up a few times. The chain is built from TRBV4-2 and TRBJ1-1; D might be TRBD1 (6 bases). Germline V gene sequence: CDR1 LGHNA, CDR2 YNFKEQ. The V and J ends lost 3 bases and 1 base respectively, with 18 bases between them. This CDR3 has 17 residues. In nucleotides, the CDR3 is TGTGCCAGCAGCCAGGGTGGACCAGGGGCGTCGAACACTGAAGCTTTCTTT. It codes for CASSQGGPGASNTEAFF.

This chain links TRBV30 with TRBJ2-1; D is perhaps TRBD1 (6 bases). CDR3 length equals 17 residues. Trimming shortened V by 3 bases and J by 4 bases, and 22 bases separated the two germline ends. Per the germline V gene, CDR1 is GTSNPN and CDR2 is SVGIG (reference sequence). CDR3 bases: TGTGCCTGGAGAGCCCCCGGGACACGGGGAAGATACAATGAGCAGTTCTTC. Translated, it gives CAWRAPGTRGRYNEQFF.

The gene calls are TRBV5-1 and TRBJ2-5; tentative D call: TRBD1 (6 bases). This CDR3 has 14 residues. CDR1 is SGHRS and CDR2 is YFSETQ in the germline V gene. V gave up 4 bases and J gave up 4 bases, with 14 bases separating them. DNA for the CDR3: TGCGCCAGCAGCGACCTCAGGGGCGGAGAGACCCAGTACTTC. Amino acids: CASSDLRGGETQYF. Filled out from reference TRBV5-1 and TRBJ2-5, the complete variable domain reads KAGVTQTPRYLIKTRGQQVTLSCSPISGHRSVSWYQQTPGQGLQFLFEYFSETQRNKGNFPGRFSGRQFSNSRSEMNVSTLELGDSALYLCASSDLRGGETQYFGPGTRLLVL.

In this sample, this clone turned up a few times. J is TRBJ2-3 and V is TRBV11-3; TRBD2 matches at 7 bases. Trimming took 1 base from V and 4 from J; bases not matched to a gene: 8. This CDR3 is 16 amino acids long. Germline assignment: CDR1 SGHNT and CDR2 YENEEA. The CDR3 coding sequence is TGTGCCAGCAGCTTAGCGACTAGCCGGGTTCCAGATACGCAGTATTTT. As protein: CASSLATSRVPDTQYF. The variable domain in full, completed from reference TRBV11-3 and TRBJ2-3, reads EAGVVQSPRYKIIEKKQPVAFWCNPISGHNTLYWYLQNLGQGPELLIRYENEEAVDDSQLPKDRFSAERLKGVDSTLKIQPAELGDSAVYLCASSLATSRVPDTQYFGPGTRLTVL.

The V and J genes are TRBV10-3 and TRBJ1-1, with D uncertain. CDR3 length equals 13 residues. The V end was cut by 11 bases, the J end by 2 bases, with 15 bases between. Germline values: CDR1 ENHRY, CDR2 SYGVKD. CDR3 loop: CASRGSGNTEAFF. CDR3 nucleotides: TGTGCCTCCCGCGGGTCGGGAAACACTGAAGCTTTCTTT.

This clone has a handful of counts. This chain uses TRBV5-6 with TRBJ2-3; unclear D gene. Trimming cost V 0 bases and J 1 base, with 3 bases left between them. The V gene's germline CDR1 is SGHDT and CDR2 YYEEEE. There are 13 residues in the CDR3. CDR3 in amino acids: CASSLARTDTQYF. The DNA of the CDR3 is TGTGCCAGCAGCTTGGCTCGCACAGATACGCAGTATTTT.

The chain links TRBV6-5 to TRBJ1-3, with 10 positions matching TRBD1. Germline CDR1 reads MNHEY; CDR2 reads SVGAGI. The junction had 3 bases not matched to a gene; V was cut back by 0 bases and J by 7 bases. The CDR3 covers 15 residues. The CDR3 loop reads CASSYSVGQGNTIYF. The CDR3 DNA sequence: TGTGCCAGCAGTTACTCTGTGGGACAGGGGAACACCATATATTTT.

The gene calls are TRBV7-8 and TRBJ2-1; 13 bases align to TRBD2. The CDR3 is 21 residues long. V shed 0 bases, J shed 0 bases, and the junction held 11 bases outside the gene matches. Germline CDR1 SGHVS, CDR2 FQNEAQ. CDR3 protein: CASSLAMPGLAGWSSYNEQFF. The DNA for the CDR3 is TGTGCCAGCAGCTTAGCTATGCCGGGACTAGCGGGATGGAGCTCCTACAATGAGCAGTTCTTC.